A selection of T cell receptor beta chains follows, all from one sample in a study of Graves' ophthalmopathy and Graves' hyperthyroidism. TCRdb re-derived calls from the multiplex PCR reads in MiXCR, one entry per CDR3 protein. The table shows 170,000 or so distinct CDR3 sequences, with over 35% occurring only once. The sequenced material came from peripheral blood. All receptors derive from a woman in her thirties or forties with Graves' ophthalmopathy. The CDR3 runs from the conserved cysteine through the conserved F or W. D genes are given only for firm matches. Clone sizes are given selectively: once, few, many, or a class where the clone is expanded.

d_gene,v_gene,abundance,j_gene,CDR3aa,CDR3nt
.,TRBV27,.,TRBJ1-1,CASRAGPNTEAFF,TGTGCCAGCAGGGCGGGCCCGAACACTGAAGCTTTCTTT
.,TRBV28,many,TRBJ1-2,CASSATGGYTF,TGTGCCAGCAGTGCGACAGGAGGCTACACCTTC
.,TRBV11-2,many,TRBJ1-2,CASSSGPGNYGYTF,TGTGCCAGCAGCTCCGGACCGGGCAACTATGGCTACACCTTC
.,TRBV5-5,many,TRBJ1-1,CASSLPKNTEAFF,TGTGCCAGCAGCCTACCAAAGAACACTGAAGCTTTCTTT
.,TRBV11-2,many,TRBJ1-4,CASSFLGPGATNEKLFF,TGTGCCAGCAGCTTTCTCGGTCCTGGGGCAACTAATGAAAAACTGTTTTTT
.,TRBV30,once,TRBJ2-7,CARSVLGGVGLELYF,TGTGCCCGGAGTGTACTAGGGGGTGTCGGGCTGGAGCTGTACTTC
.,TRBV12-3/TRBV12-4,many,TRBJ1-1,CASRLDGGEAFF,TGTGCCAGCAGGCTTGACGGAGGTGAAGCTTTCTTT
.,TRBV2,once,TRBJ1-1,CASSEALEAVNTEAFF,TGTGCCAGCAGTGAAGCGCTTGAGGCCGTGAACACTGAAGCTTTCTTT
.,TRBV2,many,TRBJ1-1,CASSKTAWFEAFF,TGTGCCAGCAGCAAGACAGCCTGGTTTGAAGCTTTCTTT
.,TRBV11-2,many,TRBJ1-2,CASSPRTDFNYGYTF,TGTGCCAGCAGCCCGAGGACAGACTTTAACTATGGCTACACCTTC
.,TRBV11-2,many,TRBJ2-7,CASSLTLDYSYEQYF,TGTGCCAGCAGCTTAACGTTGGACTATTCCTACGAGCAGTACTTC
TRBD2,TRBV4-2,many,TRBJ2-7,CASSQEASGSYEQYF,TGTGCCAGCAGCCAAGAGGCTAGCGGCTCCTACGAGCAGTACTTC
TRBD1,TRBV13,many,TRBJ2-7,CASSPRRDRSYEQYF,TGTGCCAGCAGCCCTCGCCGGGACAGATCCTACGAGCAGTACTTC
TRBD1,TRBV19,many,TRBJ1-5,CASSIADRVGQPQHF,TGTGCCAGTAGTATAGCGGACAGGGTTGGACAGCCCCAGCATTTT
TRBD1,TRBV25-1,many,TRBJ2-5,CASSEGRRTGEETQYF,TGTGCCAGCAGTGAGGGGCGGCGGACAGGGGAAGAGACCCAGTACTTC
.,TRBV28,.,TRBJ2-7,CATSDSGQNYEQYF,TGTGCCACCAGTGACTCAGGACAGAACTACGAGCAGTACTTC
TRBD1,TRBV5-1,many,TRBJ1-1,CASSLGTGGSNTEAFF,TGCGCCAGCAGCTTGGGGACAGGGGGTTCTAACACTGAAGCTTTCTTT
.,TRBV2,many,TRBJ1-1,CASRDSGATEAFF,TGTGCCAGCAGGGACTCAGGGGCCACTGAAGCTTTCTTT
.,TRBV12-3/TRBV12-4,.,TRBJ2-7,CASSLTVMYRLDEQYF,TGTGCCAGCAGTTTGACAGTTATGTATCGGTTGGACGAGCAGTACTTC
.,TRBV6-5,many,TRBJ2-7,CASTTDSSYEQYF,TGTGCCAGCACCACGGACAGCTCCTACGAGCAGTACTTC
.,TRBV6-1,few,TRBJ1-5,CASSESRGLGQPQHF,TGTGCCAGCAGTGAATCGAGGGGACTGGGTCAGCCCCAGCATTTT
.,TRBV6-2/TRBV6-3,many,TRBJ1-5,CASSPRSQPQHF,TGTGCCAGCAGTCCCCGAAGTCAGCCCCAGCATTTT
.,TRBV27,.,TRBJ2-3,CASSLNRASDTQYF,TGTGCCAGCAGTTTAAACAGGGCAAGTGATACGCAGTATTTT
.,TRBV12-3/TRBV12-4,many,TRBJ1-1,CASSQAVNTEAFF,TGTGCCAGCAGCCAAGCAGTGAACACTGAAGCTTTCTTT
.,TRBV5-1,.,TRBJ2-2,CASSMLRISNTGELFF,TGCGCCAGCAGCATGCTCAGGATCTCGAACACCGGGGAGCTGTTTTTT
.,TRBV24-1,many,TRBJ1-2,CATSDGQSYGYTF,TGTGCCACCAGTGATGGCCAGAGCTATGGCTACACCTTC
.,TRBV9,many,TRBJ1-5,CASSVDGGRNQPQHF,TGTGCCAGCAGCGTAGACGGGGGTAGAAATCAGCCCCAGCATTTT
TRBD1,TRBV30,many,TRBJ1-5,CAWSDRGYQPQHF,TGTGCCTGGTCGGACAGGGGGTATCAGCCCCAGCATTTT
.,TRBV6-5,few,TRBJ1-1,CASSSWGGTEAFF,TGTGCCAGCAGTTCGTGGGGGGGCACTGAAGCTTTCTTT